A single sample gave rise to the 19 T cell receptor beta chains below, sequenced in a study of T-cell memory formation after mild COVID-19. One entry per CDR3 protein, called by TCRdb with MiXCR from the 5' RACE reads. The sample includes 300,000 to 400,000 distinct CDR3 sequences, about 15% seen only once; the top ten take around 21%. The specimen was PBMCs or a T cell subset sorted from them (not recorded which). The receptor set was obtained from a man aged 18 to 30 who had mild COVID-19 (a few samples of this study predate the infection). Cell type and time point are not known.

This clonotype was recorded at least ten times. Here the CDR3 DNA reads TGTGCCAGCAGCTTACTAGCGGCGAGCAATGAGCAGTTCTTC. Amino acid sequence: CASSLLAASNEQFF. This chain connects TRBV7-3 to TRBJ2-1; TRBD2 matches 7 bases. The CDR3 has 14 residues. From germline, CDR1 is SGHTA and CDR2 FQGTGA. J gave up 6 bases and V 2 bases, and 4 bases lay outside the gene matches.

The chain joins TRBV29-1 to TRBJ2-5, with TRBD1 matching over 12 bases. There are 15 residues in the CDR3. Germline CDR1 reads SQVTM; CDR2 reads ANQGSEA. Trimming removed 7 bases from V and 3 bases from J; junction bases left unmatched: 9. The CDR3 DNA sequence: TGCAGCGACACCTGGGACAGGGGGCGAGAAGAGACCCAGTACTTC. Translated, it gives CSDTWDRGREETQYF.

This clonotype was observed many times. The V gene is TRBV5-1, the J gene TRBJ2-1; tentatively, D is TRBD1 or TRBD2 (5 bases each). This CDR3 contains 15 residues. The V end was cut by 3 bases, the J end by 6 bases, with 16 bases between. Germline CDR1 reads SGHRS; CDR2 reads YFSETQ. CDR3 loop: CASSSRGDGTNEQFF. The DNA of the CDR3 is TGCGCCAGCAGCTCCCGAGGGGACGGGACCAATGAGCAGTTCTTC.

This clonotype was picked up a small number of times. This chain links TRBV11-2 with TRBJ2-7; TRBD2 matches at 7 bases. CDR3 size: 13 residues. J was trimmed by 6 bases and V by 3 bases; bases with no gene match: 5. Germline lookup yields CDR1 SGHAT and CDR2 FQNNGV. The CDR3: CASSFAGVAEQYF. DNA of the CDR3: TGTGCCAGCAGCTTTGCGGGGGTCGCCGAGCAGTACTTC.

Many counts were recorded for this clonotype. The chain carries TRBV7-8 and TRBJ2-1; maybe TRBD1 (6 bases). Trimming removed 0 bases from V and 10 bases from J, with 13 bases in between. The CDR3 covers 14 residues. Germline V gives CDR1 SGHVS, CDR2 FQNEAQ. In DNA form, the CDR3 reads TGTGCCAGCAGCTTAGCGGGGGCAGGGAAAGAGCAGTTCTTC. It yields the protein CASSLAGAGKEQFF.

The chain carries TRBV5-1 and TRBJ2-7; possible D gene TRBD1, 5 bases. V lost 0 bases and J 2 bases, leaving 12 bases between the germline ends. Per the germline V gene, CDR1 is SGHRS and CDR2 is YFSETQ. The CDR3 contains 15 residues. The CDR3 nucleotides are TGCGCCAGCAGCTTGGTGGCAGGGCCGCCCTACGAGCAGTACTTC. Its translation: CASSLVAGPPYEQYF.

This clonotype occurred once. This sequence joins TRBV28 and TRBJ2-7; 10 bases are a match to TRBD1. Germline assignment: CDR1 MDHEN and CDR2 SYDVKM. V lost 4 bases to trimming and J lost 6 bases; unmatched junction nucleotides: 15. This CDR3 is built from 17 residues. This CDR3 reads CASSSYYRDRGTGEQYV. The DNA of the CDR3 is TGTGCCAGCAGTTCCTACTACCGGGACAGGGGAACGGGCGAGCAGTACGTC.

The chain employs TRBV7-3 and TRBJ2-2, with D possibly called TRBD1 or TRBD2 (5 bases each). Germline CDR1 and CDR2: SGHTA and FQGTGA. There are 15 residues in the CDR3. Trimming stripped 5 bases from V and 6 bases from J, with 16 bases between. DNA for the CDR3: TGTGCCAGCAGCGATCGCTGGGGGAGTCCCGGGGAGCTGTTTTTT. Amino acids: CASSDRWGSPGELFF.

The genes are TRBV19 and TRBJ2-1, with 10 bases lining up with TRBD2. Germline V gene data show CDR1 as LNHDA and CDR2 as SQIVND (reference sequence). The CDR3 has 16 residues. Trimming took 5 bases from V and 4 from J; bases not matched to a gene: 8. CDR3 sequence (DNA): TGTGCCAGTAGTGGGGGTTGGACTAGCGGATACAATGAGCAGTTCTTC. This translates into CASSGGWTSGYNEQFF. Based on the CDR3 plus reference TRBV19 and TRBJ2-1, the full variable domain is DGGITQSPKYLFRKEGQNVTLSCEQNLNHDAMYWYRQDPGQGLRLIYYSQIVNDFQKGDIAEGYSVSREKKESFPLTVTSAQKNPTAFYLCASSGGWTSGYNEQFFGPGTRLTVL.

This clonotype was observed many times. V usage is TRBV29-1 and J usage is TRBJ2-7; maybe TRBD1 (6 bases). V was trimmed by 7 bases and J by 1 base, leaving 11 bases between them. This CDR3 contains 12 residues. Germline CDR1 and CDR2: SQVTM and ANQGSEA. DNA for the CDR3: TGCAGCGCAGGGGACAATTCCTACGAGCAGTACGTC. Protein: CSAGDNSYEQYV.

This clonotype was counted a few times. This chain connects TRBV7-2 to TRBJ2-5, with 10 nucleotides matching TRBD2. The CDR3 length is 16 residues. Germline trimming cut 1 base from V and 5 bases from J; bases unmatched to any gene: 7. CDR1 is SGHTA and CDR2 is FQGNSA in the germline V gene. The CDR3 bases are TGTGCCAGCAGCTTAGGATCTAGCGGGGGCCTGGAGACCCAGTACTTC. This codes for CASSLGSSGGLETQYF.

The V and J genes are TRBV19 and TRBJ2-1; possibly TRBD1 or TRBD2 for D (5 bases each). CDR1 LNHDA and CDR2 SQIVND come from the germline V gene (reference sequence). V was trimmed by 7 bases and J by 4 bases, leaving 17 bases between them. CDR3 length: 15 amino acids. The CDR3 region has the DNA TGTGCCAGTACAGAGGGCGTCCAGGGATACAATGAGCAGTTCTTC. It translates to CASTEGVQGYNEQFF.

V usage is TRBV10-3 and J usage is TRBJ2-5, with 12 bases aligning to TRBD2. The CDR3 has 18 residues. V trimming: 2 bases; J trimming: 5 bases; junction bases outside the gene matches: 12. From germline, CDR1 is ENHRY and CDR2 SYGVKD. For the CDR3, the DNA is TGTGCCATCAGTGAGAGACTAGCGGGGGAAAACAGGAAGGAGACCCAGTACTTC. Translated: CAISERLAGENRKETQYF.

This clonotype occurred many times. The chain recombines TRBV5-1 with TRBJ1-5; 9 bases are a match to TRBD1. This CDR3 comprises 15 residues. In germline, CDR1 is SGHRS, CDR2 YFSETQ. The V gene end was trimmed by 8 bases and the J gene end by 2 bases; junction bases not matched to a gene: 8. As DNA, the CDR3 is TGCGCCAGGAACCATTGGACAGGGGGCAATCAGCCCCAGCATTTT. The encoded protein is CARNHWTGGNQPQHF.

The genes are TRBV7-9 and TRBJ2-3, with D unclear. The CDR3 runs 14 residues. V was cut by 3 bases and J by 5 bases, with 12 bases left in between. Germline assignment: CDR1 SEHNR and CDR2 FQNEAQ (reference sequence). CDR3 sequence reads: CASSFTSVGDTQYF. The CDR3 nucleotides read TGTGCCAGCAGCTTTACATCGGTTGGAGATACGCAGTATTTT.

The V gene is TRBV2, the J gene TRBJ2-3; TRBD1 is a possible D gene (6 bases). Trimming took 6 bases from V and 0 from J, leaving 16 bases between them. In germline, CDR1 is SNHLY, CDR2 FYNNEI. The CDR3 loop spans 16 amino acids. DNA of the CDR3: TGTGCCAGCAGAAGGGGGAGCGGTTCTAGCACAGATACGCAGTATTTT. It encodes CASRRGSGSSTDTQYF.

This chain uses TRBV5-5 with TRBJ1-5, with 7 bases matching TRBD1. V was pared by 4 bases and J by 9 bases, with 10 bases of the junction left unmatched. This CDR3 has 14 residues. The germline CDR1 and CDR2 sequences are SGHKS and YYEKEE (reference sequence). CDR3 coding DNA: TGTGCCAGCAGCCCAGGGACAGCGCCCCTGCCCCAGCATTTT. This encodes CASSPGTAPLPQHF.

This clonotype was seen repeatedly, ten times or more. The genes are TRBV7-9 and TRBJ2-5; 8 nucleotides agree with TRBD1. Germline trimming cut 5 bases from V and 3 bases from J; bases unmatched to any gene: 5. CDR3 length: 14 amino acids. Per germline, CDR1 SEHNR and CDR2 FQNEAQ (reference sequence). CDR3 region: CASSRGQEEETQYF. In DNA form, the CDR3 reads TGTGCCAGCAGCCGGGGACAGGAGGAAGAGACCCAGTACTTC.

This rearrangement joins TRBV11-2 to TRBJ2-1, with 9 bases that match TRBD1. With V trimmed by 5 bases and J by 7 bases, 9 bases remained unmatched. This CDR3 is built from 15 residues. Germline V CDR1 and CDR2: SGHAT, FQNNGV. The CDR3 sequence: CASSVTGTGLNEQFF. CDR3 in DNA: TGTGCCAGCAGCGTTACCGGGACAGGGTTAAATGAGCAGTTCTTC.